This paragraph covers one TCR beta chain sequence. This CDR3 contains 14 residues. CDR1 and CDR2 (germline): MNHEY, SVGEGT. The V gene end was trimmed by 6 bases and the J gene end by 4 bases; junction bases not matched to a gene: 5. TCRdb reprocessed the 5' RACE reads with MiXCR, giving one entry per CDR3 protein. Found here are tens of thousands of distinct CDR3 sequences, about 28% of them singletons; the top ten hold about 2%. Naive CD4+ T cells were purified with Tregs depleted by CD25. This chain uses TRBV6-2 or TRBV6-3 with TRBJ1-1; 10 bases are a match to TRBD1. Material for sequencing was naive CD4+ T cells sorted from blood. Subset defined: naive CD4+ T cells, CD4+CD45RA+CD25-. This clonotype was obtained from a female donor with breast cancer. This chain's CDR3 is CASRSGQGGTEAFF. The DNA of the CDR3 is TGTGCCAGCAGAAGCGGACAGGGGGGCACTGAAGCTTTCTTT.